The TCR beta chain described here comes from a study of T cells in Graves' hyperthyroidism and ophthalmopathy (dated by TCRdb to the late 2010s). For context, the study as a whole: Peripheral blood was collected at initial diagnosis, before any treatment. After sampling, hyperthyroidism patients received methimazole starting at 30 mg daily, and ophthalmopathy patients received high-dose intravenous methylprednisolone. A discovery cohort of around 98 patients, about 40 with Graves' ophthalmopathy and approximately 55 with stable Graves' hyperthyroidism, was used to find distinguishing TCR V-J signatures. In about 6 Graves' hyperthyroidism patients, the study also compared T-cell repertoires from thyroid tissue with T-cell repertoires from blood. The paper describes TCR Vbeta CDR3 sequencing of around 140 peripheral blood samples, made up of about 41 ophthalmopathy patients, around 78 hyperthyroidism patients and some 17 progressor patients. The 80 to 100 discovery patients were randomly divided into training and test sets at a 7:3 ratio. Prospective prediction of ophthalmopathy was tested in an independent validation cohort consisting of 18 to 20 hyperthyroidism patients and some 16 patients who later progressed to ophthalmopathy. The paper's findings and limits, for the study overall: In validation, progression to ophthalmopathy was predicted by the model with around 71% sensitivity and roughly 76% specificity, a median of about 6 months before onset. A 13 V-J signature model separated ophthalmopathy from stable hyperthyroidism, with roughly 88% sensitivity and about 81% specificity in cross-validation and 80%/75% in testing. No statistical method was used to set the sample size in advance, and investigators knew the group allocation. Most expanded thyroid clonotypes (frequency above 0.001) were also found in blood, which suggests that blood repertoires may mirror thyroid immune responses.

In regard to this clonotype: Its antigen remains unidentified. An end of the junction differs from the germline gene, which may be a read error.

Amplification of TCR beta CDR3 regions was carried out from RNA transcripts. A first-round RT-PCR of the TCR CDR3 used the HTBI primer set with the Qiagen OneStep RT-PCR kit. The libraries were constructed in a second round of multiplex PCR and then size-selected and purified. Sequencing of the libraries was done on an Illumina HiSeq2000 using paired-end 100 bp reads. From the authors' description of their analysis: Raw data were processed with SOAPnuke, discarding reads with adapters, uncalled bases, mean Phred below 15, or no exact constant-primer or identifier match. High-quality paired reads were merged with COPE v1.2.5, and unique nucleotide sequences were defined as clonotypes. Clonotypes were aligned to IMGT TRBV, TRBD and TRBJ reference segments using MiTCR v1.1. Only V-J combinations with frequency above 0.0001, covering 99.2% of repertoires, were analysed. A TCS score was defined as the ratio between F50 (clonal expansion) and ExV (chaos), using BLOSUM62-based TCRdist between CDR3 peptides within each V-J. Welch's t-statistics and random forest reduced around 550 V-J features to 10 to 15, which were used in a naive Bayes classifier (R e1071). In TCRdb, the public reads were trimmed at Q25 with fastp and aligned with MiXCR, with productive beta chains retained. Rows matching on CDR3 protein sequence are summarized as one entry with the most common DNA and genes. TCRdb, not the authors, supplied the V and J calls. The sample contains 560,000 or so distinct CDR3 sequences, roughly 21% of them found a single time. The leading ten clones occupy approximately 48% of the sample.

The CDR3 has 17 amino acids, counting the end cysteine and phenylalanine. The DNA shown is the 51-base CDR3, in frame from base 1. CDR1 and CDR2, per the germline V gene (reference sequence), are DFQATT and SNEGSKA. In the ophthalmopathy patients, disease was moderately to severely active, with a Clinical Activity Score of 3 or more, a NOSPECS grade of 4 or more, and a duration of less than 3 months. The study excluded patients with uncontrolled infections, other autoimmune diseases, pregnancy or lactation. Diagnoses relied on clinical symptoms, serum thyroxine and TRAb, thyroid ultrasound and orbital computed tomography. Ficoll-Paque density gradient centrifugation was used to isolate PBMCs from around 10 ml of fresh peripheral blood. Trizol reagent was used to extract total RNA, and RNA quality was then checked on an Agilent 2100 Bioanalyzer.

The TCR originated in a man between 40 and 49 years old with Graves' ophthalmopathy. The sequenced sample was blood. The V gene is TRBV20-1 and the J gene is TRBJ2-4; a tentative D match to TRBD2 spans 6 bases. CDR3 protein: CGARDRSGSLAKNIQYF. The sequenced DNA is TGCGGTGCTAGAGATAGAAGCGGGTCTCTAGCCAAAAACATTCAGTACTTC.